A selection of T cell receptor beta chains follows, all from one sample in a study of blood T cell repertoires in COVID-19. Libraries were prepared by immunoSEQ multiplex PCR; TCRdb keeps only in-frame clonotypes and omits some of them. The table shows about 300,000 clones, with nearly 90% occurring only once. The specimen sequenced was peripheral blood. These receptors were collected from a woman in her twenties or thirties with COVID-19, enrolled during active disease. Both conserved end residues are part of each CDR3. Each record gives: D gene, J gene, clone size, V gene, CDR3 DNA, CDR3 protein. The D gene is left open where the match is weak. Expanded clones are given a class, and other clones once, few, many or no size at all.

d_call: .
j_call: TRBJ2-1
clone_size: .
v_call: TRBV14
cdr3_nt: TGTGCCAGCAGCCCAAGGAGATCGGAAGGGGTCTCGACCTACAATGAGCAGTTCTTC
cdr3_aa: CASSPRRSEGVSTYNEQFF

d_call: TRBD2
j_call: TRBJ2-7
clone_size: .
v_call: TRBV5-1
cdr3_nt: TGCGCCAGCAGCTCGGGCGGGACTAGCTTTTACGAGCAGTACTTC
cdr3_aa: CASSSGGTSFYEQYF

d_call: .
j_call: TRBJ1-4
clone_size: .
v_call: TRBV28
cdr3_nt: TGTGCCAGCATGAGTACAGACACTAATGAAAAACTGTTTTTT
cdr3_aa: CASMSTDTNEKLFF

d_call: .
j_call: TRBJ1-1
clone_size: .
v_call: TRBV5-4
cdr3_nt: TGTGCCAGCAGCTCGCGGGGGCAGAACACTGAAGCTTTCTTT
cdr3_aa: CASSSRGQNTEAFF

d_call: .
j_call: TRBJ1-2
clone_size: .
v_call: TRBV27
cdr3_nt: TGTGCCAGCAGTTCTACCCGGACAGACTATGGCTACACCTTC
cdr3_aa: CASSSTRTDYGYTF

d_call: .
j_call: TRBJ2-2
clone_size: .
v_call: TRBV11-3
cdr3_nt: TGTGCCAGCAGCCCCGGCCGTGGGGCCAACACCGGGGAGCTGTTTTTT
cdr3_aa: CASSPGRGANTGELFF

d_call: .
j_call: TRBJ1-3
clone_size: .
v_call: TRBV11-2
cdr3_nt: TGTGCCAGCAGCAGAGTACCAGGGGTCCTTGGAAACACCATATATTTT
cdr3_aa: CASSRVPGVLGNTIYF

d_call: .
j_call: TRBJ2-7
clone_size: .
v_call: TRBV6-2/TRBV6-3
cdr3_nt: TGTGCCAGCAGTTATTCCCGAACAGGGCTTGGCGAGCAGTACTTC
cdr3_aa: CASSYSRTGLGEQYF

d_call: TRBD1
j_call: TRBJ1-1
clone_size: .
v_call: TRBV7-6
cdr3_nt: TGTGCCAGCAGAACAGGGGGTGGGGCTGAAGCTTTCTTT
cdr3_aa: CASRTGGGAEAFF

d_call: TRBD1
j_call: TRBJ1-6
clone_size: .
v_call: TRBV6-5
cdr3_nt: TGTGCCAGCAGCACGCCGGGACAGGGGAATTCACCCCTCCACTTT
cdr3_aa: CASSTPGQGNSPLHF

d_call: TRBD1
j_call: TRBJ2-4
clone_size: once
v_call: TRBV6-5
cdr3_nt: TGTGCCAGCAGCCGAGGGGGCTATTCCAAAAACATTCAGTACTTC
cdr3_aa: CASSRGGYSKNIQYF

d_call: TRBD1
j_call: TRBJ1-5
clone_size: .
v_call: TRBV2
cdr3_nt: TGTGCCAGCAGTGAACGGACAGGGTTTCAGCCCCAGCATTTT
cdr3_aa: CASSERTGFQPQHF

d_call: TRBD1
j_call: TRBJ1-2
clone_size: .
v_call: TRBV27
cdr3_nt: TGTGCCAGCAGTCTGGGGACAGGAGCTAACTATGGCTACACCTTC
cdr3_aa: CASSLGTGANYGYTF

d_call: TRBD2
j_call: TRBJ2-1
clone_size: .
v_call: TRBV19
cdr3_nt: TGTGCCAGTAGTATAGGGGCCGGGGGGAATGAGCAGTTCTTC
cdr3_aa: CASSIGAGGNEQFF

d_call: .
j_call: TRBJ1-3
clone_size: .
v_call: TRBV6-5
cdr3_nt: TGTGCCAGCAGTTACACGAGCTCTGGAAACACCATATATTTT
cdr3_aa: CASSYTSSGNTIYF

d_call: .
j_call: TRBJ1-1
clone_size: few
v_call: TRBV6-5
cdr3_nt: TGTGCCAGCAGAAGACAGGCGATGATGAACACTGAAGCTTTCTTT
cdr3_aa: CASRRQAMMNTEAFF

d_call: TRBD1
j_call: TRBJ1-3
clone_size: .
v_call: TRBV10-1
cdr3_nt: TGCGCCAGCCTACCGGGACAGAAAAGAGACACCATATATTTT
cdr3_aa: CASLPGQKRDTIYF

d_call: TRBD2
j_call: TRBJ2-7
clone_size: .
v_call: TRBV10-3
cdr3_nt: TGTGCCATTCGGGACTACCCTTACGAGCAGTACTTC
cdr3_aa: CAIRDYPYEQYF

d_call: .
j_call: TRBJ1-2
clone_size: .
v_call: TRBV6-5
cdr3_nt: TGTGCCAGCAGTACGGACAGTCCTGACCGTAATGGCTACACCTTC
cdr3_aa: CASSTDSPDRNGYTF

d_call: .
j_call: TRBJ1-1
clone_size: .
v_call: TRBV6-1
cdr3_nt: TGTGCCAGCAGTGAACTAGGGGGTGAAGCTTTCTTT
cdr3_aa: CASSELGGEAFF

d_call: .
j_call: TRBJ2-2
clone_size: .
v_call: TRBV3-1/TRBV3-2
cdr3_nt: TGTGCCAGCAGCTCAGGGGTGGGCACCGGGGAGCTGTTTTTT
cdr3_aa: CASSSGVGTGELFF

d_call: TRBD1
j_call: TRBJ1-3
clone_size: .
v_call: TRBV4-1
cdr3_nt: TGCGCCAGCAGCCAAGATCGGTCACAGGGGAAAGGAAACACCATATATTTT
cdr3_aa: CASSQDRSQGKGNTIYF

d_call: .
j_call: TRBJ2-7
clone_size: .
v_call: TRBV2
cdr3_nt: TGTGCCAGCAGGGCGGCTTCAGGGTACCGCGTGGACTACGAGCAGTACTTC
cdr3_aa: CASRAASGYRVDYEQYF

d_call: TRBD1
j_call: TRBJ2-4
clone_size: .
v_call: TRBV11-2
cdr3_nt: TGTGCCAGCAGCTTGGGCAGGGGGCTGACCTTAGCCAAAAACATTCAGTACTTC
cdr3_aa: CASSLGRGLTLAKNIQYF

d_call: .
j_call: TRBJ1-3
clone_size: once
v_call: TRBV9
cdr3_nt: TGTGCCAGCAGCGTAGGCCGGGGAAACACCATATATTTT
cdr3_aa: CASSVGRGNTIYF

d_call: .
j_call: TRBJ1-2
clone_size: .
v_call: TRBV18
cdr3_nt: TGTGCCAGCTCACCCGGACAAAACTATGGCTACACCTTC
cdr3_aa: CASSPGQNYGYTF

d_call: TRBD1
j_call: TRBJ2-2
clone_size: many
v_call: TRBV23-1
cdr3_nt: TGCGCCAGCAGAAGGACAGGGGCCCTATTTACGAACACCGGGGAGCTGTTTTTT
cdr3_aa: CASRRTGALFTNTGELFF

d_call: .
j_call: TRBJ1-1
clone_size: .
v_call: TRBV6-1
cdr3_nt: TGTGCCAGCAGTGAAACTGGGGGCCTCGAAGCTTTCTTT
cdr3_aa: CASSETGGLEAFF

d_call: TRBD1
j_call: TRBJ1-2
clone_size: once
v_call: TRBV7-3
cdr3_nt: TGTGCCAGCACCTTCCCGGGACAGGGGCCCTATGGCTACACCTTC
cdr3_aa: CASTFPGQGPYGYTF

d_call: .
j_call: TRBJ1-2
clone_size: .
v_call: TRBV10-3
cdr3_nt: TGTGCCATCAGAAACGGGGTGGGAGACTATGGCTACACCTTC
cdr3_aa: CAIRNGVGDYGYTF

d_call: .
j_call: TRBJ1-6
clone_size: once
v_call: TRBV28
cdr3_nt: TGTGCCAGCAGTTACCCCGGAGGGAATTCACCCCTCCACTTT
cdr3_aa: CASSYPGGNSPLHF

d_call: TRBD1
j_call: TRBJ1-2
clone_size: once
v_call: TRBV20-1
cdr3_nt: TGCAGTGCTAGTAACCCGGGACAGGGGAACTATGGCTACACCTTC
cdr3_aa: CSASNPGQGNYGYTF

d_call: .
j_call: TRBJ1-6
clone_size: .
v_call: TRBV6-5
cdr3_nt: TGTGCCAGCAGTTGGACACGGTACACCGCTTCACCCCTCCACTTT
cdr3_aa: CASSWTRYTASPLHF

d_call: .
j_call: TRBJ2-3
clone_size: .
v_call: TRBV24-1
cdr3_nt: TGTGCCACCAGTGATTTGGCGCGGGGTGCAGATACGCAGTATTTT
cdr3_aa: CATSDLARGADTQYF

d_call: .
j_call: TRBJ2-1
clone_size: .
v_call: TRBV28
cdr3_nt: TGTGCCAGCAGTTTAACGGGGAATGAGCAGTTCTTC
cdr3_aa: CASSLTGNEQFF

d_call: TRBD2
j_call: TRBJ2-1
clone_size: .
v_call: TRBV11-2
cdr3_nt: TGTGCCAGCAGCTTAGTCGGGCTAGCGGGGGGTTACAATGAGCAGTTCTTC
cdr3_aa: CASSLVGLAGGYNEQFF

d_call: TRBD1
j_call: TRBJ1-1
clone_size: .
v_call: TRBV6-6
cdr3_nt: TGTGCCAGCAGTTACGGACAGGGAGGCACTGAAGCTTTCTTT
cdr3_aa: CASSYGQGGTEAFF

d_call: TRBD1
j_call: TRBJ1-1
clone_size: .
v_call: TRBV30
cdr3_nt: TGTGCCTGGCCTGACAGGGGATGGACTGAAGCTTTCTTT
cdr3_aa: CAWPDRGWTEAFF

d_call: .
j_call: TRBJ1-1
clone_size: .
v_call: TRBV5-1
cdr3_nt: TGCGCCAGCAGCTCGTCGGGCAGGGTGACTGAAGCTTTCTTT
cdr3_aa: CASSSSGRVTEAFF

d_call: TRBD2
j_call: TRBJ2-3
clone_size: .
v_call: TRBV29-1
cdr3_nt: TGCAGCGCTACTAGCGGCCACCGAGGTTATTTT
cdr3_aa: CSATSGHRGYF